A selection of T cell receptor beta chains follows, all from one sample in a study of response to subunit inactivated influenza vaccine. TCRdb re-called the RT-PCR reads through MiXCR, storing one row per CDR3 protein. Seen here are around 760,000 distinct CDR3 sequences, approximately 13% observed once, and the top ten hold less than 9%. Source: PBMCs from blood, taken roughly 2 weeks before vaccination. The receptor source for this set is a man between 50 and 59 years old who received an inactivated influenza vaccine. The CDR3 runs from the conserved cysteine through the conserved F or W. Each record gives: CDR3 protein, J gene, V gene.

CSAKDVREQYF TRBJ2-7 TRBV29-1
CASSPLTGERVEQYF TRBJ2-7 TRBV6-1
CASNRGDQPQHF TRBJ1-5 TRBV2
CASSLQSQTAGAEQFF TRBJ2-1 TRBV7-3
CASSPLTGLTNYGYTF TRBJ1-2 TRBV14
CASRGQGHNSPLHF TRBJ1-6 TRBV6-1
CASGTGTSGGRYEQYF TRBJ2-7 TRBV5-1
CASSLVRSNTGELFF TRBJ2-2 TRBV7-6
CASSQTPSEQYF TRBJ2-7 TRBV14
CSAWGLGNTGELFF TRBJ2-2 TRBV29-1
CASSLGREPGAQYF TRBJ2-5 TRBV13
CASSQMDRGWEFF TRBJ2-1 TRBV6-2/TRBV6-3
CASSVGTSGIEQYF TRBJ2-7 TRBV9
CASSMVPGGGEQFF TRBJ2-1 TRBV19
CSVDPHGGYGYTF TRBJ1-2 TRBV29-1
CASSLDSLEETQYF TRBJ2-5 TRBV7-9
CASSLVVMGSYNEQFF TRBJ2-1 TRBV5-1
CASNTRGPGELFF TRBJ2-2 TRBV11-2
CASSFLTGQNTEAFF TRBJ1-1 TRBV11-2
CASRPRLAGGGPEQFF TRBJ2-1 TRBV7-9
CSALGLASGTDTQYF TRBJ2-3 TRBV20-1
CASSFAVNEQFF TRBJ2-1 TRBV12-3/TRBV12-4
CATSRDSAETQYF TRBJ2-5 TRBV15
CASSQDYHSGYEQYF TRBJ2-7 TRBV4-2
CSASWPAGGPDTQYF TRBJ2-3 TRBV20-1
CAISEPRQGGNTEAFF TRBJ1-1 TRBV10-3
CASSLGGSYNEQFF TRBJ2-1 TRBV5-1
CASSLGGLVNEQFF TRBJ2-1 TRBV7-7
CATSVGQEHNEQFF TRBJ2-1 TRBV24-1
CASSNRGVTINYGYTF TRBJ1-2 TRBV12-3/TRBV12-4
CSAPRQAGRGTDTQYF TRBJ2-3 TRBV20-1
CASSPSGSPVDEQFF TRBJ2-1 TRBV12-3/TRBV12-4
CASSLRGNRDFRGGELFF TRBJ2-2 TRBV11-2
CASSLLAGGPHNEQFF TRBJ2-1 TRBV28
CASSSAGTRDIQYF TRBJ2-4 TRBV12-3/TRBV12-4
CASSTGRAEQFF TRBJ2-1 TRBV28
CASSPGGGAGFEQYF TRBJ2-7 TRBV7-3
CASKSNTGELFF TRBJ2-2 TRBV6-2/TRBV6-3
CASSLAMGLEKFF TRBJ2-1 TRBV7-2
CASSYSTSLGELFF TRBJ2-2 TRBV6-5
CSARDQGWETQYF TRBJ2-5 TRBV20-1
CSVEGGLAGGTWVPTDEQFF TRBJ2-1 TRBV29-1